The 22 T cell receptor beta chains reported below all come from one sample, sequenced in a study of CD8 T cells in Susac syndrome. With random hexamers, 0.5 to 1 ug RNA was reverse transcribed. TCRdb analysed the immunoSEQ multiplex PCR reads with MiXCR anew, one entry per CDR3 protein. The table lists 75,000 to 95,000 distinct CDR3 sequences, around 93% of them singletons. The specimen sequenced was CD8+ T cells from PBMCs. Receptor source: a human donor with Susac syndrome.

The chain recombines TRBV27 with TRBJ2-1; 9 positions agree with TRBD2. Germline V gene lookup returns CDR1 MNHEY and CDR2 SMNVEV (reference sequence). V lost 5 bases and J lost 3; bases outside the gene matches: 8. The CDR3 has 16 amino acids. CDR3 sequence: CASSPGGGVDYNEQFF. The CDR3 DNA sequence: TGTGCCAGCAGTCCGGGCGGGGGGGTCGACTACAATGAGCAGTTCTTC.

The rearrangement links TRBV3-1 to TRBJ2-7; D might be TRBD1 (6 bases). This CDR3 comprises 13 residues. Trimming removed 0 bases at V and 6 bases at J, with 9 bases between. Germline-derived CDR1 and CDR2 are LGHDT and YNNKEL (reference sequence). CDR3 in DNA: TGTGCCAGCAGCCAAGATACAGGGCTCGAGCAGTACTTC. It translates to CASSQDTGLEQYF.

The rearrangement uses TRBV4-1 and TRBJ1-4; 7 positions match TRBD1. With V trimmed by 4 bases and J by 5 bases, 10 bases remained unmatched. The CDR3 sequence is 16 residues long. Germline CDR1 MGHRA, CDR2 YSYEKL. CDR3: CASSRSVPGGNEKLFF. CDR3 DNA sequence: TGCGCCAGCAGCCGCTCGGTCCCAGGGGGGAATGAAAAACTGTTTTTT.

The chain couples TRBV5-1 to TRBJ1-4; TRBD1 is a possible D gene (6 bases). V was clipped by 0 bases and J by 7 bases, with 13 bases between them. The CDR3 extends over 15 amino acids. The V gene's germline CDR1 is SGHRS and CDR2 YFSETQ. The CDR3 bases are TGCGCCAGCAGCTTGGGCGGGGGGCTGTTTGAAAAACTGTTTTTT. Translation: CASSLGGGLFEKLFF.

This chain links TRBV20-1 with TRBJ2-7; TRBD2 agrees at 12 bases. V lost 5 bases and J lost 5; bases outside the gene matches: 19. Germline assignment: CDR1 DFQATT and CDR2 SNEGSKA (reference sequence). The CDR3 runs 18 residues. CDR3 sequence (DNA): TGCAGTGCTGCCGGGACCGCCAAATCTAGCGGGAGGGCCGACGAGCAGTACTTC. Residues: CSAAGTAKSSGRADEQYF.

The chain uses TRBV7-2 and TRBJ1-1; 7 bases align to TRBD1. This CDR3 comprises 13 residues. V trimming: 3 bases; J trimming: 8 bases; junction bases outside the gene matches: 6. Germline lookup yields CDR1 SGHTA and CDR2 FQGNSA. CDR3 sequence: CASSLAGTVEAFF. The CDR3, as DNA: TGTGCCAGCAGCTTGGCCGGGACAGTAGAAGCTTTCTTT.

V and J are TRBV3-1 and TRBJ2-5, with 7 bases fitting TRBD2. Germline assignment: CDR1 LGHDT and CDR2 YNNKEL (reference sequence). The V and J ends lost 0 bases and 3 bases, in that order; junction bases with no gene match: 7. The CDR3 length is 16 residues. This CDR3 reads CASSQEGRGKEETQYF. Written as DNA, the CDR3 is TGTGCCAGCAGCCAAGAGGGGAGGGGCAAAGAAGAGACCCAGTACTTC.

The V gene is TRBV20-1, the J gene TRBJ2-1; 7 bases fit TRBD1. Losses at the gene ends were 2 bases for V and 4 bases for J; bases not matched to a gene: 5. The CDR3 is made up of 14 amino acids. CDR1 is DFQATT, CDR2 SNEGSKA, per germline (reference sequence). The DNA of the CDR3 is TGCAGTGCTAGAAAAGGGGGCCGTTACAATGAGCAGTTCTTC. This translates into CSARKGGRYNEQFF.

The CDR3 reads CASSSGSRGTEAFF. CDR3 nucleotides: TGTGCCAGCAGCTCCGGGTCCCGAGGCACTGAAGCTTTCTTT. This chain links TRBV7-9 with TRBJ1-1; D gene uncertain. CDR1 SEHNR and CDR2 FQNEAQ come from the germline V gene (reference sequence). Trimming pared 4 bases from V and 4 bases from J, leaving 13 bases between. This CDR3 has 14 amino acids.

The chain joins TRBV28 to TRBJ1-3; D is ambiguous. The CDR3 spans 18 residues. The germline V gene encodes CDR1 MDHEN and CDR2 SYDVKM. Trimming cost V 0 bases and J 0 bases, with 15 bases left between them. The CDR3 DNA follows: TGTGCCAGCAGTTTATGGTCGTGGCTTTCCAGCTCTGGAAACACCATATATTTT. Translated: CASSLWSWLSSSGNTIYF. The whole variable domain, filled in from reference TRBV28 and TRBJ1-3, reads DVKVTQSSRYLVKRTGEKVFLECVQDMDHENMFWYRQDPGLGLRLIYFSYDVKMKEKGDIPEGYSVSREKKERFSLILESASTNQTSMYLCASSLWSWLSSSGNTIYFGEGSWLTVV.

The chain links TRBV6-1 to TRBJ1-5, with a weak D call TRBD1 (6 bases). The germline CDR1 and CDR2 sequences are MNHNS and SASEGT. The CDR3 runs 14 residues. The ends were cut back, 2 bases at V and 7 bases at J, with 12 bases in the middle. The CDR3 sequence: CASSELRGRQPQHF. The DNA for the CDR3 is TGTGCCAGCAGTGAACTCAGGGGCAGGCAGCCCCAGCATTTT.

V is TRBV7-9 and J is TRBJ2-3; tentative D call: TRBD2 (6 bases). The V end lost 4 bases, the J end lost 3 bases, and 14 bases lay between the germline ends. The CDR3 length is 15 residues. Germline CDR1 and CDR2: SEHNR and FQNEAQ (reference sequence). In nucleotides, the CDR3 is TGTGCCAGCAGCTCTACTAGCATGTGGACAGATACGCAGTATTTT. It specifies CASSSTSMWTDTQYF.

The chain has TRBV6-1 and TRBJ1-5; D possibly corresponds to TRBD1 (5 bases). In germline, CDR1 is MNHNS, CDR2 SASEGT. The CDR3 sequence is 15 residues long. The V and J ends lost 6 bases and 7 bases respectively, with 19 bases between them. CDR3 sequence (DNA): TGTGCCAGCAGCGAGTCGGTGGGAGCAGGGCAGCCCCAGCATTTT. Translating it yields CASSESVGAGQPQHF.

The rearrangement uses TRBV20-1 and TRBJ2-3; the D gene could be TRBD1 or TRBD2 (5 bases each). Deletions cut 6 bases from V and 0 bases from J, with 13 bases between. Germline lookup yields CDR1 DFQATT and CDR2 SNEGSKA (reference sequence). The CDR3 extends over 14 amino acids. The DNA of the CDR3 is TGCAGTGCCAGCCGGGGCGGTAGCACAGATACGCAGTATTTT. Amino acids: CSASRGGSTDTQYF.

The chain has TRBV20-1 and TRBJ2-5, with D unclear. Germline lookup yields CDR1 DFQATT and CDR2 SNEGSKA (reference sequence). With 2 bases removed from V and 5 bases from J, the gap between germline ends came to 12 bases. This CDR3 region has 13 residues. As DNA, the CDR3 is TGCAGTGCTAGAACCCCGGGCCAGGAGACCCAGTACTTC. It codes for CSARTPGQETQYF.

This chain uses TRBV10-3 with TRBJ2-7; 7 bases agree with TRBD1. After removal of 6 bases from V and 6 bases from J, the junction contained 5 bases not matched to a gene. The CDR3 is 12 amino acids. The germline gives CDR1 ENHRY, CDR2 SYGVKD. CDR3 protein: CAISETGREQYF. The CDR3 region has the DNA TGTGCCATCAGCGAGACAGGGCGCGAGCAGTACTTC.

The chain joins TRBV15 to TRBJ1-4; D gene ambiguous. The CDR3 contains 14 residues. Trimming took 0 bases from V and 11 from J, leaving 13 bases between them. The germline V gene has CDR1 LNHNV and CDR2 YYDKDF (reference sequence). In DNA, the CDR3 is TGTGCCACCAGCAGAGATCCGGGTGTAATGAAACTGTTTTTT. It is translated as CATSRDPGVMKLFF. Full variable domain (rest looked up from reference TRBV15 and TRBJ1-4): DAMVIQNPRYQVTQFGKPVTLSCSQTLNHNVMYWYQQKSSQAPKLLFHYYDKDFNNEADTPDNFQSRRPNTSFCFLDIRSPGLGDTAMYLCATSRDPGVMKLFFGSGTQLSVL.

The chain links TRBV28 to TRBJ1-5; 8 bases are a match to TRBD1. Trimming took 6 bases from V and 3 from J; bases not matched to a gene: 10. CDR1 and CDR2 from the germline V gene are MDHEN and SYDVKM. CDR3 length: 16 residues. CDR3 coding DNA: TGTGCCAGCAGCTTCCCGCCAGGGGGCTACAATCAGCCCCAGCATTTT. The encoded protein is CASSFPPGGYNQPQHF.

The chain has TRBV19 and TRBJ2-5, with D uncertain. Germline V gives CDR1 LNHDA, CDR2 SQIVND (reference sequence). This CDR3 contains 11 residues. Trimming left V 5 bases short and J 4 bases short, with 5 bases between. The CDR3 here is CASSGAETQYF. The CDR3 DNA follows: TGTGCCAGTAGTGGAGCAGAGACCCAGTACTTC.

V and J are TRBV20-1 and TRBJ1-1; a possible D gene is TRBD1 (6 bases). Germline V CDR1 and CDR2: DFQATT, SNEGSKA (reference sequence). This CDR3 comprises 14 residues. The V and J ends lost 6 bases and 5 bases respectively, with 19 bases between them. CDR3 DNA sequence: TGCAGTGCCACGGGTGGAGGGGGACAAACTGAAGCTTTCTTT. The encoded protein is CSATGGGGQTEAFF.

This clonotype was observed a few times. The chain uses TRBV12-3 or TRBV12-4 and TRBJ2-3; D is ambiguous. The CDR3 is made up of 13 amino acids. The germline V and J ends were trimmed by 6 bases and 2 bases, with 9 bases remaining between them. CDR3 protein: CASSPGTTDTQYF. The CDR3, as DNA: TGTGCCAGCAGCCCCGGAACCACAGATACGCAGTATTTT.

The chain combines TRBV27 with TRBJ1-1, with D uncertain. Germline V gene data show CDR1 as MNHEY and CDR2 as SMNVEV (reference sequence). Trimming took 8 bases from V and 4 from J, leaving 14 bases between them. The CDR3 extends over 13 amino acids. CDR3 region: CASQVGLGTEAFF. In nucleotides, the CDR3 is TGTGCCAGCCAGGTTGGCCTGGGCACTGAAGCTTTCTTT.